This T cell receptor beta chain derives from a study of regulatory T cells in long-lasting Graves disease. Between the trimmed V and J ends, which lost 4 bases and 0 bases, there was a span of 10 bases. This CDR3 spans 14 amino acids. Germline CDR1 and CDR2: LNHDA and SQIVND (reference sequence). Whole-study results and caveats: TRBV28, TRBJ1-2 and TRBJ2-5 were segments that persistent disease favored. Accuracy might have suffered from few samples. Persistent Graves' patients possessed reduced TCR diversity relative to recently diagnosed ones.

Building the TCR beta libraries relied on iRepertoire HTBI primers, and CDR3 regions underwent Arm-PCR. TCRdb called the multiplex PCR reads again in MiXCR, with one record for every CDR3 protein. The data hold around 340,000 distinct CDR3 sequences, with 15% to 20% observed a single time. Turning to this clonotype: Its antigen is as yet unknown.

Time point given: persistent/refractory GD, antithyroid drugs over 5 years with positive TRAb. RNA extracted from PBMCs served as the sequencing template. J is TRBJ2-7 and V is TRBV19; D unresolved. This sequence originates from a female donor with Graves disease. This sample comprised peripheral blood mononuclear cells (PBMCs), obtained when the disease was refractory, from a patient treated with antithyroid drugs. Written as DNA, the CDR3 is TGTGCCAGTAGTAGGGCACTCAGCTCCTACGAGCAGTACTTC. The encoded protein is CASSRALSSYEQYF.